Each of the 19 T cell receptor beta chains below was sequenced from the same sample in a study of T cell changes during pregnancy in multiple sclerosis. Profiling relied on immunoSEQ multiplex PCR, and the TCRdb table lists in-frame clones only, not all of them. The data hold some 59,000 clones, with approximately 90% observed a single time. This material consisted of peripheral blood, taken in the first trimester of pregnancy. These receptors were obtained from a female donor with multiple sclerosis, enrolled in a pregnancy study.

This chain joins TRBV7-9 and TRBJ1-3; no definite D call. Germline V gene sequence: CDR1 SEHNR, CDR2 FQNEAQ (reference sequence). The length of the CDR3 is 16 residues. The germline V and J ends were trimmed by 3 bases and 0 bases, with 12 bases remaining between them. The CDR3 DNA follows: TGTGCCAGCAGCTTCTCCGGACTATACTCTGGAAACACCATATATTTT. This gives the protein CASSFSGLYSGNTIYF.

V and J are TRBV19 and TRBJ1-2, with D tentatively TRBD1 (6 bases). From germline, CDR1 is LNHDA and CDR2 SQIVND (reference sequence). Trimming cost V 3 bases and J 4 bases, with 12 bases left between them. This CDR3 comprises 14 residues. CDR3 amino acids: CASSIPGAAYGYTF. CDR3 coding DNA: TGTGCCAGTAGTATCCCAGGGGCTGCCTATGGCTACACCTTC.

Only a few counts were recorded for this clone. This chain links TRBV6-5 with TRBJ2-7, with 7 bases aligning to TRBD2. The germline V gene encodes CDR1 MNHEY and CDR2 SVGAGI. The CDR3 extends over 15 amino acids. The J segment lost 2 bases and the V segment lost 4 bases, leaving 8 bases of the junction unmatched. CDR3 sequence: CASSWRSGDAYEQYF. CDR3 bases: TGTGCCAGCAGTTGGCGAAGCGGGGACGCCTACGAGCAGTACTTC.

This chain links TRBV5-8 with TRBJ1-1; perhaps TRBD1 as D (6 bases). In germline, CDR1 is SGHTS, CDR2 YDEGEE. Trimming stripped 5 bases from V and 1 base from J, with 12 bases between. The CDR3 is 14 residues long. This CDR3 reads CASSKGHSNTEAFF. CDR3 nucleotides: TGTGCCAGCAGTAAGGGACACTCGAACACTGAAGCTTTCTTT.

The chain recombines TRBV19 with TRBJ2-3, with a tentative D call TRBD1 (5 bases). Looked up from germline, CDR1 is LNHDA and CDR2 is SQIVND (reference sequence). Deletions cut 8 bases from V and 4 bases from J, with 13 bases between. The CDR3 spans 13 residues. CDR3 protein: CASSSGFADTQYF. CDR3 in DNA: TGTGCCAGTTCCTCAGGGTTCGCAGATACGCAGTATTTT.

The chain recombines TRBV9 with TRBJ2-7; 11 bases line up with TRBD2. Germline V CDR1 and CDR2: SGDLS, YYNGEE. CDR3 size: 18 residues. V shed 1 base, J shed 5 bases, and the junction held 14 bases outside the gene matches. The CDR3 sequence is CASSVSTGLAGGPHEQYF. CDR3 sequence (DNA): TGTGCCAGCAGCGTATCCACCGGGTTAGCGGGGGGGCCCCACGAGCAGTACTTC.

This clone was seen only once. The chain combines TRBV5-5 with TRBJ1-1; D call uncertain. This CDR3 is built from 12 residues. The V gene's germline CDR1 is SGHKS and CDR2 YYEKEE (reference sequence). Deletions cut 6 bases from V and 1 base from J, with 7 bases between. CDR3 sequence: CASKLGNTEAFF. The CDR3 DNA is TGTGCCAGCAAGCTTGGGAACACTGAAGCTTTCTTT.

This chain uses TRBV14 with TRBJ1-4, with D perhaps TRBD1 (5 bases). Germline-derived CDR1 and CDR2 are SGHDN and FVKESK. V lost 4 bases and J 5 bases, leaving 11 bases between the germline ends. The CDR3 has 14 residues. The CDR3 loop is CASSPTALNEKLFF. The CDR3 DNA follows: TGTGCCAGCAGCCCGACAGCCCTAAATGAAAAACTGTTTTTT.

The chain recombines TRBV2 with TRBJ1-1, with unresolved D. V lost 0 bases, J lost 8 bases, and 4 bases lay in between. CDR1 is SNHLY, CDR2 FYNNEI, per germline. CDR3 size: 11 residues. This chain's CDR3 is CASSEALEAFF. The CDR3 DNA sequence: TGTGCCAGCAGTGAAGCTCTGGAAGCTTTCTTT.

The rearrangement uses TRBV28 and TRBJ2-5; 10 bases map to TRBD1. The V gene end was trimmed by 6 bases and the J gene end by 9 bases; junction bases not matched to a gene: 10. The CDR3 runs to 14 residues. From germline, CDR1 is MDHEN and CDR2 SYDVKM. The CDR3 sequence: CASSSPGQGLSQYF. In nucleotides, the CDR3 is TGTGCCAGCAGCTCCCCGGGACAGGGGTTGTCCCAGTACTTC. Variable domain in full (rest from reference TRBV28 and TRBJ2-5): DVKVTQSSRYLVKRTGEKVFLECVQDMDHENMFWYRQDPGLGLRLIYFSYDVKMKEKGDIPEGYSVSREKKERFSLILESASTNQTSMYLCASSSPGQGLSQYFGPGTRLLVL.

The J gene is TRBJ1-3, the V gene TRBV7-6, with D maybe TRBD1 (5 bases). The CDR3 is made up of 15 amino acids. Germline V gene lookup returns CDR1 SGHVS and CDR2 FNYEAQ. The germline V and J ends were trimmed by 2 bases and 0 bases, with 8 bases remaining between them. CDR3 amino acids: CASSLRGSSGNTIYF. The DNA of the CDR3 is TGTGCCAGCAGCTTACGGGGGTCCTCTGGAAACACCATATATTTT.

This rearrangement joins TRBV27 to TRBJ1-6; D gene unclear. Germline-derived CDR1 and CDR2 are MNHEY and SMNVEV (reference sequence). The length of the CDR3 is 12 residues. Trimming stripped 5 bases from V and 7 bases from J, with 6 bases between. The DNA for the CDR3 is TGTGCCAGCAGTCCTATAAATTCACCCCTCCACTTT. It is translated as CASSPINSPLHF.

The rearrangement links TRBV2 to TRBJ2-3, with no clear D. Germline loops: CDR1 SNHLY, CDR2 FYNNEI. This CDR3 has 14 amino acids. Trimming shortened V by 4 bases and J by 6 bases, and 14 bases separated the two germline ends. The CDR3 spells CASSVSSLLDTQYF. The CDR3 coding sequence is TGTGCCAGCAGTGTTTCTTCGTTACTGGATACGCAGTATTTT.

The rearrangement uses TRBV29-1 and TRBJ1-2; D is unresolved. The length of the CDR3 is 13 residues. Germline assignment: CDR1 SQVTM and CDR2 ANQGSEA. Trimming removed 0 bases at V and 8 bases at J, with 13 bases between. CDR3: CSVEDPPVFGYTF. Here the CDR3 DNA reads TGCAGCGTTGAAGACCCCCCGGTCTTCGGCTACACCTTC.

J is TRBJ1-3 and V is TRBV2, with TRBD1 matching 7 bases. Germline CDR1 reads SNHLY; CDR2 reads FYNNEI. With V trimmed by 7 bases and J by 2 bases, 5 bases remained unmatched. The length of the CDR3 is 14 residues. CDR3 in amino acids: CASILQGTGNTIYF. For the CDR3, the DNA is TGTGCCAGCATCCTACAGGGGACTGGAAACACCATATATTTT.

The chain recombines TRBV10-3 with TRBJ2-1; 10 nucleotides line up with TRBD2. Germline loops: CDR1 ENHRY, CDR2 SYGVKD. With V trimmed by 0 bases and J by 8 bases, 10 bases remained unmatched. The CDR3 loop spans 17 amino acids. Here the CDR3 DNA reads TGTGCCATCAGTGAGTCGGTAGCGGGAGGTGGTAGGGATGAGCAGTTCTTC. This gives the protein CAISESVAGGGRDEQFF.

The rearrangement links TRBV7-9 to TRBJ1-1; D ambiguous. The germline gives CDR1 SEHNR, CDR2 FQNEAQ (reference sequence). Trimming left V 6 bases short and J 1 base short, with 15 bases between. The CDR3 length is 15 residues. CDR3: CASRSLGRENTEAFF. In nucleotides, the CDR3 is TGTGCCAGCAGGAGCTTAGGACGGGAGAACACTGAAGCTTTCTTT.

V is TRBV6-1 and J is TRBJ1-1, with TRBD1 identical over 10 bases. Germline CDR1 and CDR2: MNHNS and SASEGT. The CDR3 runs 15 residues. V lost 5 bases, J lost 0 bases, and 3 bases stayed unmatched. This chain's CDR3 is CASSPGQGLNTEAFF. The CDR3 nucleotides are TGTGCCAGCAGTCCGGGACAGGGGTTGAACACTGAAGCTTTCTTT.

The rearrangement joins TRBV5-4 to TRBJ2-1; D might be TRBD2 (5 bases). V was cut by 0 bases and J by 3 bases, with 10 bases left in between. CDR1 SGHNT and CDR2 YYREEE come from the germline V gene (reference sequence). The CDR3 runs 15 residues. CDR3 sequence: CASSLEEGVYNEQFF. CDR3 nucleotides: TGTGCCAGCAGCTTGGAAGAGGGCGTCTACAATGAGCAGTTCTTC. The full variable domain, its missing parts supplied by reference TRBV5-4 and TRBJ2-1, is ETGVTQSPTHLIKTRGQQVTLRCSSQSGHNTVSWYQQALGQGPQFIFQYYREEENGRGNFPPRFSGLQFPNYSSELNVNALELDDSALYLCASSLEEGVYNEQFFGPGTRLTVL.